The clone carrying this T cell receptor beta chain has more than one count but fewer than ten. Its target is unknown. This sample stems from a study of early T cells in non-severe SARS-CoV-2 infection. Overall study context: It was bulk RNA from unsorted whole blood that was sequenced, and the chains were unpaired. Study conclusions and caveats: Comparison of clonotypes with VDJdb favored anti-spike CD8 responses while missing private and CD4 specificities.

Unique molecular identifiers were attached to individual cDNA molecules. TCRdb redid the calling of the 5' RACE reads with MiXCR, one entry per CDR3 protein. Here the sample spans 50,000 to 65,000 distinct CDR3 sequences, around 13% being singletons. The receptor was isolated from an adult who was a healthcare worker with PCR-confirmed SARS-CoV-2 infection or an uninfected control (not recorded which). Specimen: whole blood.

The CDR3: CASSLEQGDEQFF. In nucleotides, the CDR3 is TGTGCCAGCAGCTTAGAACAGGGCGATGAGCAGTTCTTC. The chain recombines TRBV7-9 with TRBJ2-1, with TRBD1 as a possible D gene (6 bases). With 1 base removed from V and 8 bases from J, the gap between germline ends came to 9 bases. In germline, CDR1 is SEHNR, CDR2 FQNEAQ (reference sequence). This CDR3 region has 13 residues. The full variable domain, rest sourced from reference TRBV7-9 and TRBJ2-1, is DTGVSQNPRHKITKRGQNVTFRCDPISEHNRLYWYRQTLGQGPEFLTYFQNEAQLEKSRLLSDRFSAERPKGSFSTLEIQRTEQGDSAMYLCASSLEQGDEQFFGPGTRLTVL.